The 20 T cell receptor beta chains below all came from one sample that was sequenced in a study of a mutant IDH1 vaccine in newly diagnosed glioma. Sequencing used immunoSEQ multiplex PCR; TCRdb keeps in-frame clones, though not all of them. The repertoire includes 60,000 to 75,000 clones, around 74% of them detected once, and 7% to 10% sits in the top ten. Noted time point: baseline, week 1 (first vaccination visit). Treatment of the sample: pre-vaccination baseline after standard-of-care therapy. The sample consisted of PBMCs, taken from a glioma patient treated with radiotherapy, temozolomide or both. The receptors come from a man aged 50-60 years with glioma.

The rearrangement uses TRBV9 and TRBJ2-2; D remains ambiguous. CDR3 length equals 14 residues. Germline loops: CDR1 SGDLS, CDR2 YYNGEE. V was pared by 3 bases and J by 6 bases, with 12 bases between. CDR3 bases: TGTGCCAGCAGCGCCAGGCAGGTTGCCGGGGAGCTGTTTTTT. Amino acids: CASSARQVAGELFF.

This chain joins TRBV19 and TRBJ1-2, with D perhaps matching TRBD1 (6 bases). The CDR3 spans 13 residues. The ends were cut back, 1 base at V and 4 bases at J, with 7 bases in the middle. Germline V gene data show CDR1 as LNHDA and CDR2 as SQIVND (reference sequence). This CDR3 reads CASSIAQGYGYTF. CDR3 DNA: TGTGCCAGTAGTATAGCACAGGGCTATGGCTACACCTTC.

J is TRBJ2-2 and V is TRBV19; D unclear. Trimming shortened V by 2 bases and J by 5 bases, and 12 bases separated the two germline ends. The CDR3 runs to 15 residues. Per the germline V gene, CDR1 is LNHDA and CDR2 is SQIVND (reference sequence). CDR3 in amino acids: CASSISRTGTGELFF. Written as DNA, the CDR3 is TGTGCCAGTAGTATATCCAGGACCGGGACCGGGGAGCTGTTTTTT.

The chain has TRBV30 and TRBJ2-5; D is uncertain. V was cut by 1 base and J by 2 bases, with 8 bases left in between. The CDR3 consists of 13 residues. Germline V CDR1 and CDR2: GTSNPN, SVGIG (reference sequence). Here the CDR3 DNA reads TGTGCCTGGAGTGCCCACCCACAAGAGACCCAGTACTTC. Amino acids: CAWSAHPQETQYF.

V is TRBV10-2 and J is TRBJ2-5; a possible D gene is TRBD1 (6 bases). The CDR3 consists of 14 residues. Deletions cut 0 bases from V and 5 bases from J, with 10 bases between. Germline CDR1 reads WSHSY; CDR2 reads SAAADI. As DNA, the CDR3 is TGCGCCAGCAGTGAGTCGGGCAGGGGCGAGACCCAGTACTTC. It yields the protein CASSESGRGETQYF.

This clone appeared many times. The gene calls are TRBV29-1 and TRBJ2-7; 7 bases agree with TRBD1. Looked up from germline, CDR1 is SQVTM and CDR2 is ANQGSEA. V shed 1 base, J shed 2 bases, and the junction held 8 bases outside the gene matches. The CDR3 is 15 amino acids. The CDR3 DNA reads TGCAGCGTTGAAGTGGAAAGGGACAGAGCCTACGAGCAGTACTTC. Its protein is CSVEVERDRAYEQYF.

The chain recombines TRBV19 with TRBJ2-3; 13 bases agree with TRBD2. The CDR3 extends over 15 amino acids. Trimming cost V 4 bases and J 5 bases; bases outside gene matches: 3. CDR1 is LNHDA and CDR2 is SQIVND in the germline V gene (reference sequence). Here the CDR3 DNA reads TGTGCCAGTAGTACCACTAGCGGGGGGGAAGATACGCAGTATTTT. Encoded protein: CASSTTSGGEDTQYF.

The rearrangement links TRBV20-1 to TRBJ2-1; D is possibly TRBD2 (5 bases). Between the trimmed V and J ends, which lost 8 bases and 10 bases, there was a span of 12 bases. The CDR3 has 10 amino acids. The V gene's germline CDR1 is DFQATT and CDR2 SNEGSKA (reference sequence). As DNA, the CDR3 is TGCAGTACCAGAGGGTGGGAGCAGTTCTTC. This translates into CSTRGWEQFF.

The chain couples TRBV2 to TRBJ2-1; TRBD2 agrees at 9 bases. Germline V gene sequence: CDR1 SNHLY, CDR2 FYNNEI. This CDR3 comprises 15 residues. Trimming took 5 bases from V and 1 from J; bases not matched to a gene: 3. The CDR3 DNA sequence: TGTGCCAGCAGTTCGAGCGGGGGGTCCTACAATGAGCAGTTCTTC. It specifies CASSSSGGSYNEQFF.

The rearrangement links TRBV14 to TRBJ2-7, with TRBD1 matching 8 bases. Germline assignment: CDR1 SGHDN and CDR2 FVKESK. The CDR3 totals 16 residues. With V trimmed by 4 bases and J by 2 bases, 10 bases remained unmatched. As DNA, the CDR3 is TGTGCCAGCAGCCCCTTAGACAGGGGAGCTACCTACGAGCAGTACTTC. It codes for CASSPLDRGATYEQYF.

The chain uses TRBV6-1 and TRBJ1-5; D call uncertain. Germline V gives CDR1 MNHNS, CDR2 SASEGT. The CDR3 is 14 amino acids. The V end lost 7 bases, the J end lost 4 bases, and 14 bases lay between the germline ends. CDR3 sequence: CASKVVVGNQPQHF. DNA of the CDR3: TGTGCCAGCAAGGTCGTCGTAGGGAATCAGCCCCAGCATTTT.

This clone was observed a handful of times. The chain links TRBV30 to TRBJ1-2, with D unclear. V lost 3 bases and J lost 7, with 9 bases in between. The CDR3 contains 11 residues. Germline CDR1 reads GTSNPN; CDR2 reads SVGIG (reference sequence). CDR3 nucleotide sequence: TGTGCCTGGAGCAGAGATGCTGGCTACACCTTC. It translates to CAWSRDAGYTF.

J is TRBJ2-5 and V is TRBV30; D gene uncertain. Trimming took 2 bases from V and 3 from J, leaving 16 bases between them. Germline values: CDR1 GTSNPN, CDR2 SVGIG (reference sequence). The length of the CDR3 is 15 residues. The CDR3 nucleotides read TGTGCCTGGAGTTCTCTTTCGGACGTAAAAGAGACCCAGTACTTC. As protein: CAWSSLSDVKETQYF.

The chain links TRBV28 to TRBJ1-5; 8 nucleotides align to TRBD1. The CDR3 extends over 14 amino acids. The trim removed 9 bases at V and 8 bases at J, leaving 12 bases unmatched. Looked up from germline, CDR1 is MDHEN and CDR2 is SYDVKM. DNA for the CDR3: TGTGCCAGTTTAACAGGGGGGTCAGGAGAGCCCCAGCATTTT. Its protein product is CASLTGGSGEPQHF. Full variable domain (rest looked up from reference TRBV28 and TRBJ1-5): DVKVTQSSRYLVKRTGEKVFLECVQDMDHENMFWYRQDPGLGLRLIYFSYDVKMKEKGDIPEGYSVSREKKERFSLILESASTNQTSMYLCASLTGGSGEPQHFGDGTRLSIL.

This clone was picked up one time. The chain links TRBV30 to TRBJ2-1; D unclear. Trimming removed 4 bases from V and 3 bases from J, with 13 bases in between. The CDR3 is made up of 14 amino acids. Germline V gives CDR1 GTSNPN, CDR2 SVGIG (reference sequence). CDR3 nucleotides: TGTGCCTGGATTTCCGACACGCACTACAATGAGCAGTTCTTC. This translates into CAWISDTHYNEQFF.

The chain recombines TRBV7-2 with TRBJ1-3; D is uncertain. The CDR3 consists of 13 residues. The V gene lost 8 bases and the J gene lost 0 bases, with 8 bases spanning the gap. Per germline, CDR1 SGHTA and CDR2 FQGNSA. The CDR3 here is CASGWVSGNTIYF. In DNA, the CDR3 is TGTGCCAGCGGATGGGTCTCTGGAAACACCATATATTTT.

This clone was found once. This chain uses TRBV14 with TRBJ1-2; D is undetermined. Trimming removed 4 bases from V and 0 bases from J, with 6 bases in between. Germline lookup yields CDR1 SGHDN and CDR2 FVKESK. The CDR3 loop spans 13 amino acids. The CDR3 DNA reads TGTGCCAGCAGCCCCATATCTAACTATGGCTACACCTTC. This translates into CASSPISNYGYTF.

This chain links TRBV29-1 with TRBJ2-3, with 12 bases matching TRBD2. The V gene end was trimmed by 2 bases and the J gene end by 1 base; junction bases not matched to a gene: 1. Germline V gene data show CDR1 as SQVTM and CDR2 as ANQGSEA. CDR3 length equals 15 residues. The CDR3 is CSVERTSGGTDTQYF. The CDR3 nucleotides are TGCAGCGTTGAAAGGACTAGCGGGGGCACAGATACGCAGTATTTT.

The chain has TRBV19 and TRBJ1-5, with a weak D call TRBD1 (6 bases). The germline CDR1 and CDR2 sequences are LNHDA and SQIVND (reference sequence). CDR3 size: 17 residues. V lost 5 bases, J lost 0 bases, and 17 bases lay in between. The CDR3 here is CASSSAGARGSNQPQHF. The CDR3 nucleotides are TGTGCCAGTAGTTCGGCAGGGGCCAGGGGTAGCAATCAGCCCCAGCATTTT.

The genes are TRBV2 and TRBJ1-5; no definite D call. Germline V gene lookup returns CDR1 SNHLY and CDR2 FYNNEI. V was cut by 1 base and J by 6 bases, with 4 bases left in between. CDR3 size: 12 residues. CDR3 protein: CASSEGGQPQHF. The DNA for the CDR3 is TGTGCCAGCAGTGAAGGGGGTCAGCCCCAGCATTTT.